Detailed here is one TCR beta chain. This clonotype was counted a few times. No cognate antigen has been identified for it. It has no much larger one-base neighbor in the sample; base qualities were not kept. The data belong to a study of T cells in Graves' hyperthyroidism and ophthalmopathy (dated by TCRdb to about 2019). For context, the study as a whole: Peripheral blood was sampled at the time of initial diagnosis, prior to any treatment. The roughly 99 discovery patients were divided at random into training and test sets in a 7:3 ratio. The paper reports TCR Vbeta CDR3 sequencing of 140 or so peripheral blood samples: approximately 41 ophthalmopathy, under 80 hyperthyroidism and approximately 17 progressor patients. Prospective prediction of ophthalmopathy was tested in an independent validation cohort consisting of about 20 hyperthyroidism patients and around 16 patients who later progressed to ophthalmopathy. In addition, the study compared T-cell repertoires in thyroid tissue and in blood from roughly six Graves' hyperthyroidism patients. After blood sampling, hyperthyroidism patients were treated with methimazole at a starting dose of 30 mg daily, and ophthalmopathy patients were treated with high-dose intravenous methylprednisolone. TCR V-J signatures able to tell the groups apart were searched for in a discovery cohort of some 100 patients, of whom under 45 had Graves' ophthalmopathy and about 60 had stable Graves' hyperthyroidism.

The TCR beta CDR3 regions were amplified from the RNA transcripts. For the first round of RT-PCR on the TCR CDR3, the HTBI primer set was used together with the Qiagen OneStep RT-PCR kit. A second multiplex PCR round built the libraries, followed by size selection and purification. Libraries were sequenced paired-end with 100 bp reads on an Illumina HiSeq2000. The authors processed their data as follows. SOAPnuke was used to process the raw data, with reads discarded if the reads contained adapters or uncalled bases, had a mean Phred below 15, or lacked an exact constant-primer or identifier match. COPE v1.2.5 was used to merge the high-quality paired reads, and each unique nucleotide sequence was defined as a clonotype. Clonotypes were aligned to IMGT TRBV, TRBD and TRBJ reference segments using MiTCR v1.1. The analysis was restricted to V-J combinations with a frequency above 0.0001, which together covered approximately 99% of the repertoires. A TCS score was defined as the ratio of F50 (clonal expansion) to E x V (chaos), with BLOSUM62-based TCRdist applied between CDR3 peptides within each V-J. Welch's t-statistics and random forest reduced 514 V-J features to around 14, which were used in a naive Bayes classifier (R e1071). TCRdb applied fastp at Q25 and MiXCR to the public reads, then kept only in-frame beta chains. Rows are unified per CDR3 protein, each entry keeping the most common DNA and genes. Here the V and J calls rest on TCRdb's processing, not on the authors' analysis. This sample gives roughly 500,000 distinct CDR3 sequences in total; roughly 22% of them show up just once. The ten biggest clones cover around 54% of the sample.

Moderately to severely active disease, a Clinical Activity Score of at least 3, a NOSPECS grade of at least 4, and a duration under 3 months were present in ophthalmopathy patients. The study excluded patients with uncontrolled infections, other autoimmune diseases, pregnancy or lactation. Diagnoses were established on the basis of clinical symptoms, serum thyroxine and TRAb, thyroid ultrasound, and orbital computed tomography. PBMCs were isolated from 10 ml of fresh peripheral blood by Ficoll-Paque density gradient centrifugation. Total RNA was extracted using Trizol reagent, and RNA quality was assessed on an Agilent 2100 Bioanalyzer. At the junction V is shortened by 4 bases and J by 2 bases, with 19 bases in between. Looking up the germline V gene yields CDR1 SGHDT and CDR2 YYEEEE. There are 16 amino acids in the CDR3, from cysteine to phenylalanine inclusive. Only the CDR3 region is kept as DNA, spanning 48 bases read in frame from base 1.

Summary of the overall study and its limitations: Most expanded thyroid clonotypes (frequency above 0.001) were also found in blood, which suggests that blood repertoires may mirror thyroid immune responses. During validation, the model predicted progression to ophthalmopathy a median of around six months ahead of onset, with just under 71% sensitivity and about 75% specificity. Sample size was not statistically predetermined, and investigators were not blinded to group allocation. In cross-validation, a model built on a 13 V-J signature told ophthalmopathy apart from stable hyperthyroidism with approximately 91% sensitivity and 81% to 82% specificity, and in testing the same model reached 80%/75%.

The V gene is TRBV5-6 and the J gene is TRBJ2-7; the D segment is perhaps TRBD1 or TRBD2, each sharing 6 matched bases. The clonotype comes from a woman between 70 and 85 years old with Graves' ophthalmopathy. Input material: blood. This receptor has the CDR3 CASSPKGSGATYEQYF. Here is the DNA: TGTGCCAGCAGCCCTAAAGGGTCGGGGGCAACCTACGAGCAGTACTTC.